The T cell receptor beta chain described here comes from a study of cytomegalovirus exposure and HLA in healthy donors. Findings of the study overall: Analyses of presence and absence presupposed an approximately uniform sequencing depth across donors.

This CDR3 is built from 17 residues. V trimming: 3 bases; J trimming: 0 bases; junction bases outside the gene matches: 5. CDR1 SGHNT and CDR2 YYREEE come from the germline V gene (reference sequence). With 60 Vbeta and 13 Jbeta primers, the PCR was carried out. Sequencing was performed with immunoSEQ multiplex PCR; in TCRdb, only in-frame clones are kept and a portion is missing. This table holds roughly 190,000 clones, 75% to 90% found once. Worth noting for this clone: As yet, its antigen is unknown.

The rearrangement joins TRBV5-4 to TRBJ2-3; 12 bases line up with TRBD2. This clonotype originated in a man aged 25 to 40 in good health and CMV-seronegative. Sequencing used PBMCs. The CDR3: CASSWTSGASSTDTQYF. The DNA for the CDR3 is TGTGCCAGCAGCTGGACTAGCGGGGCATCTAGCACAGATACGCAGTATTTT.